This T cell receptor (beta chain) was captured in a study of Graves' ophthalmopathy and Graves' hyperthyroidism. The count of this clonotype is one. Just one base apart from a much larger clone, this may be a read error. Amplified TCR beta CDR3 regions were obtained using RNA transcripts as template. RT-PCR with HTBI primers came first, then second-round multiplex PCR. TCRdb re-called the multiplex PCR reads with MiXCR, one entry per CDR3 protein. This table has about 1.2 million distinct CDR3 sequences, less than 45% appearing once. The ends were cut back, 4 bases at V and 3 bases at J, with 10 bases in the middle. The CDR3 spans 13 residues. Germline V gene lookup returns CDR1 SGDLS and CDR2 YYNGEE.

This receptor was identified in an adult man with Graves' hyperthyroidism. This chain connects TRBV9 to TRBJ1-1; a weak D match, TRBD1 (5 bases). The sample consisted of peripheral blood or thyroid tissue (not recorded which). The CDR3 sequence is CASSPTDYTEAFF. The CDR3 DNA reads TGTGCCAGCAGCCCGACAGACTACACTGAAGCTTTCTTT. Using reference TRBV9 and TRBJ1-1 for the parts outside the CDR3, the full variable domain is DSGVTQTPKHLITATGQRVTLRCSPRSGDLSVYWYQQSLDQGLQFLIQYYNGEERAKGNILERFSAQQFPDLHSELNLSSLELGDSALYFCASSPTDYTEAFFGQGTRLTVV.